The 24 T cell receptor beta chains in this list originate from one sample, sequenced in a study of blood T cell repertoires in COVID-19. TCRdb's copy holds only in-frame clones and misses some; the assay was immunoSEQ multiplex PCR. The table lists over 120,000 clones, about four fifths of them singletons. Sequenced material: peripheral blood. The receptors stem from a man aged 65 to 79 who had recovered from COVID-19.

DNA for the CDR3: TGTGCCACCAGTAATTCCGGGGGGGCGGATGGCGGGGAGCTGTTTTTT. This encodes CATSNSGGADGGELFF. This chain connects TRBV24-1 to TRBJ2-2, with TRBD2 matching 8 bases. Trimming cost V 6 bases and J 7 bases; bases outside gene matches: 12. CDR3 length: 16 amino acids. Per the germline V gene, CDR1 is KGHDR and CDR2 is SFDVKD.

The V and J genes are TRBV2 and TRBJ2-5; perhaps TRBD1 as D (6 bases). V lost 5 bases, J lost 5 bases, and 12 bases lay in between. Germline V gives CDR1 SNHLY, CDR2 FYNNEI. The CDR3 extends over 13 amino acids. CDR3 in DNA: TGTGCCAGCAGTCGAACAGGGTTGGAGACCCAGTACTTC. It specifies CASSRTGLETQYF.

This clone was seen a single time. This chain joins TRBV5-1 and TRBJ2-5; 8 bases map to TRBD2. The V gene end was trimmed by 0 bases and the J gene end by 1 base; junction bases not matched to a gene: 5. The germline gives CDR1 SGHRS, CDR2 YFSETQ. CDR3 length equals 16 residues. The CDR3 sequence: CASSLAQLAAQETQYF. Here the CDR3 DNA reads TGCGCCAGCAGCTTGGCCCAACTAGCGGCCCAAGAGACCCAGTACTTC.

The chain uses TRBV10-1 and TRBJ2-3; D is perhaps TRBD1 (6 bases). The length of the CDR3 is 13 residues. V lost 5 bases and J lost 3, with 9 bases in between. Looked up from germline, CDR1 is WNHNN and CDR2 is SYGVQD (reference sequence). The CDR3 DNA reads as TGCGCCAGCAGTCCCGACAGGACAGATACGCAGTATTTT. It is translated as CASSPDRTDTQYF.

This chain connects TRBV4-1 to TRBJ1-1; 8 bases agree with TRBD1. V was pared by 4 bases and J by 7 bases, with 8 bases of the junction left unmatched. CDR3 length equals 14 residues. Per germline, CDR1 MGHRA and CDR2 YSYEKL. The CDR3 is CASSPRQGLVEAFF. The DNA for the CDR3 is TGCGCCAGCAGCCCGAGACAGGGGCTGGTTGAAGCTTTCTTT.

The chain recombines TRBV14 with TRBJ1-1; D may be TRBD1 (5 bases). Germline V gene sequence: CDR1 SGHDN, CDR2 FVKESK. The CDR3 is 18 residues long. V shed 0 bases and J shed 2 bases, with 19 bases lying between them. The CDR3 loop is CASSQDPGLGWDNTEAFF. The CDR3 bases are TGTGCCAGCAGCCAAGATCCGGGACTTGGTTGGGACAACACTGAAGCTTTCTTT.

This sequence joins TRBV5-1 and TRBJ2-5; D gene uncertain. This CDR3 comprises 13 residues. The V end was cut by 4 bases, the J end by 1 base, with 8 bases between. Germline V CDR1 and CDR2: SGHRS, YFSETQ. The CDR3: CASSLQSQETQYF. DNA of the CDR3: TGCGCCAGCAGCCTGCAGTCCCAAGAGACCCAGTACTTC.

This chain uses TRBV15 with TRBJ2-1, with TRBD2 matching 8 bases. The CDR3 totals 16 residues. Germline lookup yields CDR1 LNHNV and CDR2 YYDKDF (reference sequence). V shed 8 bases and J 6 bases; nucleotides not matched to a gene: 15. This chain's CDR3 is CATGGFGTRSVNEQFF. The CDR3 bases are TGTGCCACCGGAGGTTTTGGGACTAGGTCGGTCAATGAGCAGTTCTTC.

The V gene is TRBV7-9, the J gene TRBJ2-2, with D possibly TRBD1 on 6 matching bases. The ends were cut back, 4 bases at V and 6 bases at J, with 9 bases in the middle. CDR3 length: 13 residues. Germline V gives CDR1 SEHNR, CDR2 FQNEAQ (reference sequence). CDR3: CASSSQGPGELFF. DNA of the CDR3: TGTGCCAGCAGCTCACAGGGTCCCGGGGAGCTGTTTTTT.

V gene TRBV5-1 combines with J gene TRBJ2-2, with 9 nucleotides matching TRBD2. The V and J ends lost 4 bases and 6 bases, in that order; junction bases with no gene match: 10. The CDR3 spans 16 residues. Germline V CDR1 and CDR2: SGHRS, YFSETQ. The DNA for the CDR3 is TGCGCCAGCAGCCCTCAGGGCAGCGGGAGGCCCGGGGAGCTGTTTTTT. It codes for CASSPQGSGRPGELFF.

This clone was seen a single time. The V call is TRBV1, the J call TRBJ2-6; whether TRBD2, the table's D call, matches the DNA was not checked. TRBV1 is designated a pseudogene. This CDR3 contains 17 residues. The CDR3 here is CTSSQGGSDSGANVLTF. In DNA, the CDR3 is TGCACCAGCAGCCAGGGCGGGAGCGACTCTGGGGCCAACGTCCTGACTTTC.

This sequence joins TRBV19 and TRBJ2-3; 10 bases fit TRBD2. J gave up 3 bases and V 10 bases, and 10 bases lay outside the gene matches. This CDR3 has 15 residues. The germline V gene encodes CDR1 LNHDA and CDR2 SQIVND (reference sequence). The CDR3 loop reads CATNPPSGSTDTQYF. DNA of the CDR3: TGTGCCACTAACCCCCCTAGCGGGAGTACAGATACGCAGTATTTT.

This chain connects TRBV19 to TRBJ1-1; tentatively, D is TRBD1 (6 bases). Germline loops: CDR1 LNHDA, CDR2 SQIVND (reference sequence). Between the trimmed V and J ends, which lost 7 bases and 10 bases, there was a span of 19 bases. The CDR3 loop spans 13 amino acids. CDR3 DNA sequence: TGTGCCAGTAAGGGGGGGGGCGTTTATTCAGCTTTCTTT. It translates to CASKGGGVYSAFF. Together with reference TRBV19 and TRBJ1-1, the CDR3 gives the full variable domain: DGGITQSPKYLFRKEGQNVTLSCEQNLNHDAMYWYRQDPGQGLRLIYYSQIVNDFQKGDIAEGYSVSREKKESFPLTVTSAQKNPTAFYLCASKGGGVYSAFFGQGTRLTVV.

The chain is built from TRBV18 and TRBJ2-3, with TRBD1 as a possible D gene (6 bases). The CDR3 sequence is 15 residues long. The germline gives CDR1 KGHSH, CDR2 LQKENI. The ends were cut back, 3 bases at V and 3 bases at J, with 13 bases in the middle. The DNA for the CDR3 is TGTGCCAGCTCACCGGGACAACGTTCTACAGATACGCAGTATTTT. Residues: CASSPGQRSTDTQYF.

The V call is TRBV7-7, the J call TRBJ2-3, with D maybe TRBD2 (7 bases). CDR1 and CDR2 from the germline V gene are SSHAT and FNYEAQ (reference sequence). The CDR3 sequence is 15 residues long. V lost 3 bases, J lost 5 bases, and 15 bases lay in between. In nucleotides, the CDR3 is TGTGCCAGCAGCTTCGGAGGGGGAGGGCAAGATACGCAGTATTTT. Translation: CASSFGGGGQDTQYF.

DNA of the CDR3: TGCGCGGGTCGCGGTGATTCGAACACCGGGGAGCTGTTTTTT. Protein: CAGRGDSNTGELFF. The chain carries TRBV10-2 and TRBJ2-2; no clear D gene. The CDR3 consists of 14 residues. Per germline, CDR1 WSHSY and CDR2 SAAADI.

As DNA, the CDR3 is TGTGCCAGCAGCTCCGTACAGGGCGGAACTTTCTTT. Protein product: CASSSVQGGTFF. The chain employs TRBV7-2 and TRBJ1-1; TRBD1 might be the D (6 bases). Germline loops: CDR1 SGHTA, CDR2 FQGNSA. The CDR3 loop spans 12 amino acids. Trimming cost V 4 bases and J 12 bases, with 15 bases left between them.

This clone was found once. The V call is TRBV28, the J call TRBJ2-7; 9 nucleotides agree with TRBD1. The V segment lost 5 bases and the J segment 4 bases; nucleotides outside the gene matches: 6. The CDR3 extends over 14 amino acids. Germline values: CDR1 MDHEN, CDR2 SYDVKM. CDR3 region: CASSAPGQGYEQYF. CDR3 bases: TGTGCCAGCAGTGCCCCGGGACAGGGATACGAGCAGTACTTC.

The rearrangement links TRBV30 to TRBJ2-2; a possible D gene is TRBD2 (5 bases). Germline-derived CDR1 and CDR2 are GTSNPN and SVGIG (reference sequence). The CDR3 runs to 14 residues. V lost 3 bases and J lost 2, with 10 bases in between. The CDR3 sequence is CAWSGRTNTGELFF. CDR3 DNA: TGTGCCTGGAGCGGGCGGACTAACACCGGGGAGCTGTTTTTT.

This clone appeared a single time. The genes are TRBV5-1 and TRBJ1-1; D might be TRBD1 (6 bases). The V gene lost 3 bases and the J gene lost 2 bases, with 11 bases spanning the gap. Per the germline V gene, CDR1 is SGHRS and CDR2 is YFSETQ. The CDR3 is 14 residues long. As DNA, the CDR3 is TGCGCCAGCAGCTGGGGACAACCCAACACTGAAGCTTTCTTT. Protein: CASSWGQPNTEAFF.

This clone was seen once. The V gene is TRBV3-1 (or the pseudogene TRBV3-2), the J gene TRBJ2-2; 15 bases are shared with TRBD2. CDR3 size: 18 residues. Germline loops: CDR1 LGHDT, CDR2 YNNKEL (reference sequence). J was trimmed by 4 bases and V by 2 bases; bases with no gene match: 5. The CDR3 DNA follows: TGTGCCAGCAGCCAACCACCGGGACTAGCGGGAGGCACCGGGGAGCTGTTTTTT. It translates to CASSQPPGLAGGTGELFF.

The chain uses TRBV7-2 and TRBJ2-5, with TRBD2 as a possible D gene (5 bases). The V gene lost 3 bases and the J gene lost 0 bases, with 14 bases spanning the gap. Germline V gene lookup returns CDR1 SGHTA and CDR2 FQGNSA. The CDR3 is 16 residues long. CDR3 sequence reads: CASSFGQRSYQETQYF. The CDR3 DNA sequence: TGTGCCAGCAGCTTTGGCCAGCGGTCGTACCAAGAGACCCAGTACTTC.

This chain links TRBV7-2 with TRBJ1-2, with D possibly TRBD1 on 5 matching bases. The CDR3 loop spans 14 amino acids. Trimming took 2 bases from V and 2 from J, leaving 9 bases between them. Germline lookup yields CDR1 SGHTA and CDR2 FQGNSA. The CDR3 loop reads CASSLRGANYGYTF. As DNA, the CDR3 is TGTGCCAGCAGCTTAAGGGGTGCGAACTATGGCTACACCTTC.

This clone was seen a handful of times. The rearrangement links TRBV4-1 to TRBJ2-3; D gene uncertain. This CDR3 contains 14 residues. Germline V gene lookup returns CDR1 MGHRA and CDR2 YSYEKL. V was trimmed by 0 bases and J by 3 bases, leaving 7 bases between them. DNA for the CDR3: TGCGCCAGCAGCCAAGATCGGTGGACAGATACGCAGTATTTT. Translation: CASSQDRWTDTQYF.